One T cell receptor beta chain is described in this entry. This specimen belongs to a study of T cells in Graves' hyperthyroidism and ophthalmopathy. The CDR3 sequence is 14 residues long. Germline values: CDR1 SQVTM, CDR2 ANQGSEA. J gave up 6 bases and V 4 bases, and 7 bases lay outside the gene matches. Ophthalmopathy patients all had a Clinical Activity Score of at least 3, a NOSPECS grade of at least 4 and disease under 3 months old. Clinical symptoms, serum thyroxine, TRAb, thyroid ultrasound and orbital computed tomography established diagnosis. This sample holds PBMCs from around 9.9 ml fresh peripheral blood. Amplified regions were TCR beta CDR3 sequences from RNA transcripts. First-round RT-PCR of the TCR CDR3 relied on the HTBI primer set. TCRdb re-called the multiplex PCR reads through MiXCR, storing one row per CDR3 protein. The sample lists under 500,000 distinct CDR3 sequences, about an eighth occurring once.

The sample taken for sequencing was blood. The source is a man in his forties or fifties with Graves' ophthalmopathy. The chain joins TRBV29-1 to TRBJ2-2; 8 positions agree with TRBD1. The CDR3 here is CSVGTGTTAGELFF. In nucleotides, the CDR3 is TGCAGCGTTGGGACAGGGACCACCGCCGGGGAGCTGTTTTTT.